This TCR beta chain originates from a study of shared clonotypes between healthy human individuals. Findings and limits, study-wide: The study sampled only blood, and tissue repertoires likely differ.

Libraries were prepared by immunoSEQ multiplex PCR; TCRdb keeps only in-frame clonotypes and omits some of them. Here the sample spans a few hundred thousand clones, just over 65% being singletons. This clone has a handful of counts. Its specificity is unknown. The CDR3 length is 13 residues. Germline CDR1 and CDR2: MNHNS and SASEGT. The V end was cut by 3 bases, the J end by 5 bases, with 10 bases between. The sample was memory CD4+ T cells sorted from blood. Subset described: CD45RA-negative fraction. The chain couples TRBV6-1 to TRBJ1-1, with D perhaps matching TRBD1 (5 bases). This receptor was obtained from a man aged 30 to 45 in good health. The CDR3 reads CASSETRGTEAFF. The CDR3 coding sequence is TGTGCCAGCAGTGAGACGAGGGGAACTGAAGCTTTCTTT.